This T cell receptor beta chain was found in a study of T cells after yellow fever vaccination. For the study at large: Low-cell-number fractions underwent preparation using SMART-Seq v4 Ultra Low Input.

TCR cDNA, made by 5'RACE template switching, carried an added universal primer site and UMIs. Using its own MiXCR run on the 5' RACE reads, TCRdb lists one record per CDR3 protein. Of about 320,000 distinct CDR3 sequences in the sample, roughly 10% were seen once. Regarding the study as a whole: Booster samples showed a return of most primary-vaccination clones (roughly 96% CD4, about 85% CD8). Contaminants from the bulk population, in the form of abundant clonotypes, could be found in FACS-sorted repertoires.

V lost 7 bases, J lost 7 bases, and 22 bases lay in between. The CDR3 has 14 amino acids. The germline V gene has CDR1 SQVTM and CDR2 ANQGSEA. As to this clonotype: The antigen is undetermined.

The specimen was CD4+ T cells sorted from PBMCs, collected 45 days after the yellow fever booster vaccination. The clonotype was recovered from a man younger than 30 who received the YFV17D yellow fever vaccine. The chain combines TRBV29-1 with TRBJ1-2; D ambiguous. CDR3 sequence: CSAGQLAAGGGYTF. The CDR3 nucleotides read TGCAGCGCCGGTCAATTAGCGGCAGGTGGTGGCTACACCTTC.